These T cell receptor beta chains were read from a single sample in a study of blood T cell repertoires in COVID-19. Assay: immunoSEQ multiplex PCR; the TCRdb copy retains only in-frame clones and omits some. The table records approximately 200,000 clones, under 80% of them present only once. The sample was peripheral blood. The source of these receptors is a woman between 50 and 59 years old with acute or convalescent COVID-19. Each CDR3 is given with its conserved first and last residue. The D gene is left open where the match is weak. Clone size is stated in some rows and not others, as once, few, many or a class when expanded.

J gene | D gene | V gene | clone size | CDR3 protein | CDR3 DNA
TRBJ2-5 | TRBD1 | TRBV19 | NA | CASSWRDRGAETQYF | TGTGCCAGTAGTTGGAGGGACAGGGGGGCAGAGACCCAGTACTTC
TRBJ2-5 | TRBD2 | TRBV28 | NA | CASTSTSGRETQYF | TGTGCCAGCACCTCGACTAGCGGGAGGGAGACCCAGTACTTC
TRBJ2-7 | NA | TRBV19 | NA | CASSTSKGPGERAGEQYF | TGTGCCAGTAGTACCTCCAAGGGGCCGGGAGAACGGGCTGGCGAGCAGTACTTC
TRBJ2-6 | NA | TRBV7-2 | NA | CASSFLLSGANVLTF | TGTGCCAGCAGCTTTCTCCTCTCTGGGGCCAACGTCCTGACTTTC
TRBJ1-1 | NA | TRBV10-3 | NA | CAISGGDTEAFF | TGTGCCATCAGTGGCGGGGACACTGAAGCTTTCTTT
TRBJ2-3 | TRBD2 | TRBV5-6 | NA | CASSSRTSGGARRNTQYF | TGTGCCAGCAGCTCGCGGACTAGCGGGGGGGCCCGGAGGAATACGCAGTATTTT
TRBJ1-2 | NA | TRBV5-6 | NA | CASSPTGRYGYTF | TGTGCCAGCAGTCCAACAGGGCGGTACGGCTACACCTTC
TRBJ2-3 | TRBD2 | TRBV11-3 | NA | CASSGGDGTDTQYF | TGTGCCAGCAGCGGGGGGGATGGGACAGATACGCAGTATTTT
TRBJ2-4 | NA | TRBV25-1 | NA | CASSEYRTSIAKNIQYF | TGTGCCAGCAGTGAATATCGTACATCCATTGCCAAAAACATTCAGTACTTC
TRBJ1-1 | NA | TRBV25-1 | NA | CASRGGSDNTEAFF | TGTGCCAGCCGGGGGGGCAGCGACAACACTGAAGCTTTCTTT
TRBJ2-2 | TRBD2 | TRBV28 | NA | CASRPWTSGNTGELFF | TGTGCCAGCAGACCGTGGACTAGCGGGAACACCGGGGAGCTGTTTTTT
TRBJ1-2 | NA | TRBV5-6 | few | CASSLPSNYGYTF | TGTGCCAGCAGCTTGCCCTCTAACTATGGCTACACCTTC
TRBJ1-1 | NA | TRBV27 | NA | CASSRASTGNTEAFF | TGTGCCAGCAGCCGAGCCTCCACAGGGAACACTGAAGCTTTCTTT
TRBJ1-4 | TRBD1 | TRBV2 | few | CASSPDRVFEKLFF | TGTGCCAGCAGTCCCGACAGGGTGTTTGAAAAACTGTTTTTT
TRBJ1-2 | NA | TRBV7-9 | NA | CASSPGDIGYTF | TGTGCCAGCAGCCCAGGGGATATTGGCTACACCTTC
TRBJ1-4 | NA | TRBV27 | NA | CASSFWHGATNEKLFF | TGTGCCAGCAGTTTTTGGCATGGGGCCACTAATGAAAAACTGTTTTTT
TRBJ1-2 | NA | TRBV2 | NA | CASSPSTAGRGGYTF | TGTGCCAGCAGTCCCTCTACGGCTGGGAGGGGTGGCTACACCTTC
TRBJ1-2 | TRBD1 | TRBV11-3 | NA | CASSLDGTGAGYTF | TGTGCCAGCAGCTTAGACGGGACAGGGGCCGGCTACACCTTC
TRBJ2-5 | TRBD1 | TRBV28 | NA | CASHLTGEETQYF | TGTGCCAGCCATTTGACAGGGGAAGAGACCCAGTACTTC
TRBJ2-7 | NA | TRBV19 | NA | CASSIDLGTYEQYF | TGTGCCAGTAGTATAGATCTCGGGACATACGAGCAGTACTTC
TRBJ2-7 | NA | TRBV6-6 | NA | CASSPGVIADEQYF | TGTGCCAGCAGTCCAGGGGTCATCGCCGACGAGCAGTACTTC
TRBJ1-5 | TRBD1 | TRBV6-5 | few | CASSSTGTGYQPQHF | TGTGCCAGCAGTTCAACCGGGACAGGGTATCAGCCCCAGCATTTT
TRBJ2-1 | NA | TRBV6-6 | NA | CASSYISYNEQFF | TGTGCCAGCAGCTATATCTCCTACAATGAGCAGTTCTTC
TRBJ1-2 | NA | TRBV10-3 | NA | CATNTDGSRGYGYTF | TGTGCCACCAACACTGACGGCTCCCGGGGCTATGGCTACACCTTC
TRBJ2-7 | NA | TRBV10-3 | NA | CAISDPPREQYF | TGTGCCATCAGTGACCCCCCGAGAGAGCAGTACTTC
TRBJ1-4 | NA | TRBV6-6 | NA | CASSYSQGAGEKLFF | TGTGCCAGCAGTTACTCACAGGGTGCTGGTGAAAAACTGTTTTTT
TRBJ1-3 | TRBD1 | TRBV19 | few | CASRRTGQGNTIYF | TGTGCCAGTCGTCGGACAGGGCAGGGAAACACCATATATTTT
TRBJ1-2 | NA | TRBV19 | NA | CASSIWAVSYGYTF | TGTGCCAGTAGTATTTGGGCAGTCTCCTATGGCTACACCTTC
TRBJ2-6 | TRBD1 | TRBV25-1 | few | CASSERTGVSGANVLTF | TGTGCCAGCAGTGAAAGGACAGGGGTCTCTGGGGCCAACGTCCTGACTTTC
TRBJ2-7 | NA | TRBV6-5 | NA | CASSTLTGSYEQYF | TGTGCCAGCAGCACCCTTACGGGCTCCTACGAGCAGTACTTC
TRBJ2-2 | NA | TRBV6-2/TRBV6-3 | NA | CASSYLLLTGELFF | TGTGCCAGCAGTTACTTACTACTTACCGGGGAGCTGTTTTTT
TRBJ2-4 | TRBD1 | TRBV5-5 | NA | CASSSRQGENIQYF | TGTGCCAGCAGCTCCCGACAGGGGGAAAACATTCAGTACTTC
TRBJ2-4 | NA | TRBV2 | NA | CASSGYGLWNIQYF | TGTGCCAGCAGTGGTTATGGGCTGTGGAACATTCAGTACTTC
TRBJ2-7 | TRBD1 | TRBV7-2 | NA | CASSDRDRVRHEQYF | TGTGCCAGCAGCGACAGAGACAGGGTACGGCACGAGCAGTACTTC
TRBJ2-2 | NA | TRBV7-7 | NA | CASSLSAGADGELFF | TGTGCCAGCAGCTTAAGCGCGGGGGCGGACGGGGAGCTGTTTTTT